The present T cell receptor beta chain was sequenced within a study of neurological immune-mediated disorders. This clonotype has a count of ten or more. Synthesis of cDNA was accomplished via 5'RACE employing 10-nucleotide random UMIs. A single record per CDR3 protein comes from TCRdb applying MiXCR to the 5' RACE reads. Altogether about 62,000 distinct CDR3 sequences are present, around 3.8% being singletons, with the ten largest covering 2.2%. This receptor was taken from a woman in her 50s with multiple sclerosis. The sample comprised PBMCs.

The CDR3 DNA reads TGCAGTGCTAGAGAGCCCCGAGGGGCTTTCTTT. As protein: CSAREPRGAFF. The rearrangement links TRBV20-1 to TRBJ1-1; D is unresolved. The germline V gene has CDR1 DFQATT and CDR2 SNEGSKA (reference sequence). Between the trimmed V and J ends, which lost 0 bases and 11 bases, there was a span of 10 bases. The CDR3 runs to 11 residues.